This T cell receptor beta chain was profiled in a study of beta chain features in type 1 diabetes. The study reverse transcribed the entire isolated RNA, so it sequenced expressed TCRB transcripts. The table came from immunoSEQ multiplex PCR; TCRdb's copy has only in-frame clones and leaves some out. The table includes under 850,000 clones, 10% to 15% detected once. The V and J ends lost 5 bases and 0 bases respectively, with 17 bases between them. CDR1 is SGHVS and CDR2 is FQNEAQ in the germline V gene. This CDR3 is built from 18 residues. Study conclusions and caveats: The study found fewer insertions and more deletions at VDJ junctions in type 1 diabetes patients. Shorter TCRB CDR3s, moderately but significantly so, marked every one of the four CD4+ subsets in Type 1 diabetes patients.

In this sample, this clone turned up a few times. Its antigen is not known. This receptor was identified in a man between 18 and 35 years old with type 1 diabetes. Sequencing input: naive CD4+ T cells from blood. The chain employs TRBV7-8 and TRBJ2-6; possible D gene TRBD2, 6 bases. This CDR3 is CASSPQPGLNSGANVLTF. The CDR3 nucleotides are TGTGCCAGCAGCCCTCAACCGGGACTTAACTCTGGGGCCAACGTCCTGACTTTC.